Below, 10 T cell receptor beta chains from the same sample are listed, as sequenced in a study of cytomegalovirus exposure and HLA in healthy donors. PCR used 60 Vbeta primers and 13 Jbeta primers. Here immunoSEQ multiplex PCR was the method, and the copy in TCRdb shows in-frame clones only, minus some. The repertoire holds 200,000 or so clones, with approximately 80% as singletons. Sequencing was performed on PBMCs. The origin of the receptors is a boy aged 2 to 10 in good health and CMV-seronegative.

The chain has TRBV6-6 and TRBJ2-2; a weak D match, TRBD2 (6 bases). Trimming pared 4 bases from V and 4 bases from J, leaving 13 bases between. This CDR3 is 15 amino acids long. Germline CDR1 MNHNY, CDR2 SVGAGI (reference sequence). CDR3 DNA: TGTGCCAGCAGTTTGTATCGGGGGAGCACCGGGGAGCTGTTTTTT. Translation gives CASSLYRGSTGELFF.

CDR3 coding DNA: TGCGCCAGCAGCCCTCTGGCCGGGACAGGCGGCTACGAGCAGTACTTC. Translation gives CASSPLAGTGGYEQYF. The chain joins TRBV4-1 to TRBJ2-7, with TRBD1 matching 8 bases. The trim removed 4 bases at V and 3 bases at J, leaving 11 bases unmatched. The CDR3 has 16 amino acids. Germline-derived CDR1 and CDR2 are MGHRA and YSYEKL.

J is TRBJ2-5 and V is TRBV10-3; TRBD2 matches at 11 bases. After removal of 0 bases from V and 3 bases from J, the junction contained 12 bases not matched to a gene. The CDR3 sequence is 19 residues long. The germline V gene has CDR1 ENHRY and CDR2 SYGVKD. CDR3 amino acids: CAISESPRPVLAGEETQYF. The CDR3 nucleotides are TGTGCCATCAGTGAGTCTCCCCGTCCCGTACTAGCGGGGGAAGAGACCCAGTACTTC.

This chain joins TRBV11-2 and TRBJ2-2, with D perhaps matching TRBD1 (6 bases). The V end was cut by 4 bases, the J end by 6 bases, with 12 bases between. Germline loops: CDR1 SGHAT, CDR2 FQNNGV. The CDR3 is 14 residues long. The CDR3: CASSSIHRAGELFF. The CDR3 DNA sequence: TGTGCCAGCAGCTCGATCCACAGGGCCGGGGAGCTGTTTTTT.

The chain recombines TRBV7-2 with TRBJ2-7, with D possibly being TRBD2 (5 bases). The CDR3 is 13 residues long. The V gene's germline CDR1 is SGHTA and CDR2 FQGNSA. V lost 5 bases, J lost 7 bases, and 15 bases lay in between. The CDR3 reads CASSHSRSGEQYF. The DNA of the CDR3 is TGTGCCAGCAGCCACTCCAGGTCGGGGGAGCAGTACTTC.

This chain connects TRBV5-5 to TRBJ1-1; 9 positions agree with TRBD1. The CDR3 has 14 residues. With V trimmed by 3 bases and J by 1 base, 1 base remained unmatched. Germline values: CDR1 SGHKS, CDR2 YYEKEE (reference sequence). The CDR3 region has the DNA TGTGCCAGCAGCTCACAGGGGGCGAACACTGAAGCTTTCTTT. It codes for CASSSQGANTEAFF.

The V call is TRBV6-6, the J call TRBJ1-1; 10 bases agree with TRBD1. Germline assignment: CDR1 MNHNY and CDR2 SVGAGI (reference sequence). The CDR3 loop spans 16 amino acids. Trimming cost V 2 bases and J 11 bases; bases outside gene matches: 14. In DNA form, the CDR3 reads TGTGCCAGCAGTTACCACAACTCCGGGACAGGGGTAGTTGCTTTCTTT. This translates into CASSYHNSGTGVVAFF.

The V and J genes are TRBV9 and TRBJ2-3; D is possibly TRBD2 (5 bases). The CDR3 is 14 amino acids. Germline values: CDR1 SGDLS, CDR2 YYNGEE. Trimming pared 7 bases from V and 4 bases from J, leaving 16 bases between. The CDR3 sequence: CASSIGSLPDTQYF. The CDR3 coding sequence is TGTGCCAGCTCTATAGGGAGTTTACCAGATACGCAGTATTTT.

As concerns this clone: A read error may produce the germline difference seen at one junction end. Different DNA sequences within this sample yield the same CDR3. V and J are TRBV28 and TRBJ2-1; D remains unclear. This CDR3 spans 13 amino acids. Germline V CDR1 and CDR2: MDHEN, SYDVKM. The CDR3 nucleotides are TGCGCCAGCAGTACCGACATCAGCAATGAGCAGTTCTTC. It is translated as CASSTDISNEQFF. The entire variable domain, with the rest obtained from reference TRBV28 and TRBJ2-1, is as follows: DVKVTQSSRYLVKRTGEKVFLECVQDMDHENMFWYRQDPGLGLRLIYFSYDVKMKEKGDIPEGYSVSREKKERFSLILESASTNQTSMYLCASSTDISNEQFFGPGTRLTVL.

Written as DNA, the CDR3 is TGTGCCAGCAGCCAAGATAACGGGCGGGGGGGACGAGACGGCTACGAGCAGTACTTC. This sequence encodes CASSQDNGRGGRDGYEQYF. The chain combines TRBV4-2 with TRBJ2-7; 9 nucleotides line up with TRBD2. Trimming took 0 bases from V and 3 from J; bases not matched to a gene: 15. The CDR3 spans 19 residues. Per the germline V gene, CDR1 is LGHNA and CDR2 is YNFKEQ.